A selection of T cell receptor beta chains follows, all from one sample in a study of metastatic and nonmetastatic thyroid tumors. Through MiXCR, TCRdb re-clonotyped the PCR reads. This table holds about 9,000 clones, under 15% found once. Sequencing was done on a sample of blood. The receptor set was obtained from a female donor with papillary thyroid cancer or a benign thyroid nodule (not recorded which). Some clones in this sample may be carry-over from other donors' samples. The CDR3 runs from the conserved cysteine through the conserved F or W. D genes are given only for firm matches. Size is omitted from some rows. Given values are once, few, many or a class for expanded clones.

CDR3nt: TGCGCCAGCAGCTTTCTACAGGGTAGTTCCTACGAGCAGTACTTC
CDR3aa: CASSFLQGSSYEQYF
v_gene: TRBV5-1
d_gene: -
j_gene: TRBJ2-7
abundance: medium-sized

CDR3nt: TGTGCCAGCAGTCCTCCCATCGGAGGCCTGGGGGCCAACGTCCTGACTTTC
CDR3aa: CASSPPIGGLGANVLTF
v_gene: TRBV28
d_gene: -
j_gene: TRBJ2-6
abundance: medium-sized

CDR3nt: TGTGCCAGCAGCTTAGAGGACCGAGGATACGAGCAGTACTTC
CDR3aa: CASSLEDRGYEQYF
v_gene: TRBV7-2
d_gene: -
j_gene: TRBJ2-7
abundance: -

CDR3nt: TGTGCCAGCAGCTTAGCGACGGGTCGAGGGGAAGCTTTCTTT
CDR3aa: CASSLATGRGEAFF
v_gene: TRBV7-2
d_gene: -
j_gene: TRBJ1-1
abundance: medium-sized

CDR3nt: TGTGCCAGCAGTGCCGAACTAGCGGGAGGACCGGATACGCAGTATTTT
CDR3aa: CASSAELAGGPDTQYF
v_gene: TRBV6-1
d_gene: TRBD2
j_gene: TRBJ2-3
abundance: many

CDR3nt: TGTGCCAGCAGCTTAGGTCCAGGGGAGTATGAGCAGTTCTTC
CDR3aa: CASSLGPGEYEQFF
v_gene: TRBV7-2
d_gene: -
j_gene: TRBJ2-1
abundance: -

CDR3nt: TGTGCCAGCAGCTTAGTTGATTTTGGTACCATGGGGGTGGCTGAAGCTTTCTTT
CDR3aa: CASSLVDFGTMGVAEAFF
v_gene: TRBV7-9
d_gene: -
j_gene: TRBJ1-1
abundance: many

CDR3nt: TGTGCCAGCAGGGGACAGGGGGCTCAGGAGCAGTACTTC
CDR3aa: CASRGQGAQEQYF
v_gene: TRBV11-2
d_gene: TRBD1
j_gene: TRBJ2-7
abundance: few

CDR3nt: TGTGCCACCAGTGCCTTTAACGGGGACACAGATACGCAGTATTTT
CDR3aa: CATSAFNGDTDTQYF
v_gene: TRBV24-1
d_gene: -
j_gene: TRBJ2-3
abundance: few

CDR3nt: TGTGCCAGCAGTTTGGAGGCGGGGGGGTTGGGTACGCAGTATTTT
CDR3aa: CASSLEAGGLGTQYF
v_gene: TRBV27
d_gene: TRBD2
j_gene: TRBJ2-3
abundance: few

CDR3nt: TGTGCCAGCAGTCGGGGACTAGCAAGTAGGAATGAGCAGTTCTTC
CDR3aa: CASSRGLASRNEQFF
v_gene: TRBV27
d_gene: TRBD2
j_gene: TRBJ2-1
abundance: -

CDR3nt: TGCAGCGTTGGACAGGGGGAAGAGACCCAGTACTTC
CDR3aa: CSVGQGEETQYF
v_gene: TRBV29-1
d_gene: TRBD1
j_gene: TRBJ2-5
abundance: many